Shown below are 3 T cell receptor beta chains from a single sample sequenced in a study of T-cell memory formation after mild COVID-19. Via MiXCR, TCRdb re-called the 5' RACE reads, giving one row per CDR3 protein. The sample records fewer than 95,000 distinct CDR3 sequences, around an eighth being singletons. The source material was PBMCs or a T cell subset sorted from them (not recorded which). The receptors come from an adult woman who had mild COVID-19 (a few samples of this study predate the infection). Cell type and time point are not known.

This clonotype was counted only a few times. This chain connects TRBV5-6 to TRBJ1-1, with a weak D call TRBD1 (6 bases). The CDR3 runs 19 residues. Looked up from germline, CDR1 is SGHDT and CDR2 is YYEEEE. Trimming cost V 3 bases and J 0 bases, with 24 bases left between them. CDR3 loop: CASSSGSGGAWNMNTEAFF. The CDR3 nucleotides are TGTGCCAGCAGCTCGGGTTCGGGGGGCGCGTGGAACATGAACACTGAAGCTTTCTTT.

The chain links TRBV6-1 to TRBJ2-1; TRBD2 aligns across 7 bases. The germline gives CDR1 MNHNS, CDR2 SASEGT. Unmatched junction bases numbered 5, after V lost 5 bases and J lost 10 bases. The CDR3 has 12 residues. CDR3 nucleotides: TGTGCCAGCAGTAACTGGGGGGGGGAGCAGTTCTTC. Amino acids: CASSNWGGEQFF.

At least ten counts were recorded for this clonotype. The rearrangement joins TRBV7-3 to TRBJ2-1; TRBD2 is a possible D gene (6 bases). Trimming stripped 5 bases from V and 8 bases from J, with 19 bases between. The CDR3 runs 15 residues. Per the germline V gene, CDR1 is SGHTA and CDR2 is FQGTGA. CDR3 sequence reads: CASSRGFTGKDEQFF. The CDR3 nucleotides are TGTGCCAGCAGCCGGGGGTTCACGGGTAAGGATGAGCAGTTCTTC.